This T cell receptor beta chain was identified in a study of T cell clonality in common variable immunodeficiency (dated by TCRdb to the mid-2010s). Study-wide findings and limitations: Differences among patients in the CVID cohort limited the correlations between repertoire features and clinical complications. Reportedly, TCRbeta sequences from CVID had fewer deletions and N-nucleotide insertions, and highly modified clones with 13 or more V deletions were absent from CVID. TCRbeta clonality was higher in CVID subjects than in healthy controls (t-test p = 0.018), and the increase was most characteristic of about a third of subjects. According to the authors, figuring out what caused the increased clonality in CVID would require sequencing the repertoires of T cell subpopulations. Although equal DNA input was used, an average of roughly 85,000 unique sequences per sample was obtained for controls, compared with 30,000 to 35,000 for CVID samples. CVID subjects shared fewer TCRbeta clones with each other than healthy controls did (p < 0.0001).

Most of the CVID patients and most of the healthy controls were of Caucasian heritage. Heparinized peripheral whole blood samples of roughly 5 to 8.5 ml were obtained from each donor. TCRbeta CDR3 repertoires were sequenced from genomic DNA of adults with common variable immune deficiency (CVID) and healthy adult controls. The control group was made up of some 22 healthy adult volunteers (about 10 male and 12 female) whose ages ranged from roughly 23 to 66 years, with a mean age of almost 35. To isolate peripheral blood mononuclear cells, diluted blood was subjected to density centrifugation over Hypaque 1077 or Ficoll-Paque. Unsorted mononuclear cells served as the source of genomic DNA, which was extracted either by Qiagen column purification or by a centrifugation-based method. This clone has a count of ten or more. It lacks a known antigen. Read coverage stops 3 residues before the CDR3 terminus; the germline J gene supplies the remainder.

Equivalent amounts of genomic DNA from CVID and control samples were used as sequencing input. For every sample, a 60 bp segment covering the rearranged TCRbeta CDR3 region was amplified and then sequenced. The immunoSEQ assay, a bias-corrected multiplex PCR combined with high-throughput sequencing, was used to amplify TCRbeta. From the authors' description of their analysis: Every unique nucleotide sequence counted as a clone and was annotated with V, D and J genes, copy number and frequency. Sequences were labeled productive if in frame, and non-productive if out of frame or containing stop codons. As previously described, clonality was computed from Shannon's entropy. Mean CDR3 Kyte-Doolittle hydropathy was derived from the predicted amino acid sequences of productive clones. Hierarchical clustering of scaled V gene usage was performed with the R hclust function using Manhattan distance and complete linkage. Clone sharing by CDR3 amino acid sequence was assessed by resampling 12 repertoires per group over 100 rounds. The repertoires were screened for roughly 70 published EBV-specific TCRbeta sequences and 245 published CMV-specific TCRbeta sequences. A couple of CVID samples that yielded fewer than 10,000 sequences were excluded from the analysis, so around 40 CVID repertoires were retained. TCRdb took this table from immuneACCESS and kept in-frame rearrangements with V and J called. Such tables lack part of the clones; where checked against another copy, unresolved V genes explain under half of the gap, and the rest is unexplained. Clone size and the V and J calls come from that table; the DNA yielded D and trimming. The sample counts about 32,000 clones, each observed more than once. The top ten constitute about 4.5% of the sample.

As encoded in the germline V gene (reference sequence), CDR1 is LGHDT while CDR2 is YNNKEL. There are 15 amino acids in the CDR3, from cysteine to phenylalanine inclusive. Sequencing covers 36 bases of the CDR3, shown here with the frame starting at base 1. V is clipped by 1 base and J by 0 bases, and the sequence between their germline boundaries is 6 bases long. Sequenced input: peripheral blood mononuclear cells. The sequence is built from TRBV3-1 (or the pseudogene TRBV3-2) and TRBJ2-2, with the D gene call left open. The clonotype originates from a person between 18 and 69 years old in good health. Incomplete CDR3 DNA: TGTGCCAGCAGCCAAGGACGGGCGAACACCGGGGAG. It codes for CASSQGRANTGE. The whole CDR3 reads CASSQGRANTGELFF.